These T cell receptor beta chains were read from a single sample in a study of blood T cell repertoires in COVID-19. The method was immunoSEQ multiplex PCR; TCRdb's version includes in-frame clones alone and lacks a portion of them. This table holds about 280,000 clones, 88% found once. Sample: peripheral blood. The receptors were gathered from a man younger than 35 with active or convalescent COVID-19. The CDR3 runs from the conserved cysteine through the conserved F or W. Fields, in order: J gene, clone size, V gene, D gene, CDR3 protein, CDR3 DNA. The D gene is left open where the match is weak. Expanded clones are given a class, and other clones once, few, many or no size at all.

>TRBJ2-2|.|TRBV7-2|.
CASSLAGTSTGELFF
TGTGCCAGCAGCTTAGCTGGGACTTCCACCGGGGAGCTGTTTTTT
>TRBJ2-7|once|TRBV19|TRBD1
CASSFAPGQTYEQYF
TGTGCCAGTAGTTTCGCTCCGGGACAGACCTACGAGCAGTACTTC
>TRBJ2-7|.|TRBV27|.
CASSQGLPEQYF
TGTGCCAGCAGCCAGGGTCTCCCCGAGCAGTACTTC
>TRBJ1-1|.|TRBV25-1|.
CASSPDSTEAFF
TGTGCCAGCAGCCCCGACAGCACTGAAGCTTTCTTT
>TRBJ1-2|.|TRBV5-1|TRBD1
CASSSSGTAPNYGYTF
TGCGCCAGCAGCTCTAGCGGGACAGCTCCTAACTATGGCTACACCTTC
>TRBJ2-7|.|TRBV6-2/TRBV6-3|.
CASSWGRVSYEQYF
TGTGCCAGCAGTTGGGGCAGAGTCTCCTACGAGCAGTACTTC
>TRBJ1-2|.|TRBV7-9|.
CASSLSTQGGMYGYTF
TGTGCCAGCAGCTTAAGTACTCAGGGAGGCATGTATGGCTACACCTTC
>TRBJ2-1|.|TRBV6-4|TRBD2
CASSDTSGAYNEQFF
TGTGCCAGCAGTGATACTAGCGGGGCATACAATGAGCAGTTCTTC
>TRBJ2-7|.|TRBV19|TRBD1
CASTPGTGAYEQYF
TGTGCCAGTACCCCCGGGACAGGGGCCTACGAGCAGTACTTC
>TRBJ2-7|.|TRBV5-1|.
CASSGGDTSGEQYF
TGCGCCAGCAGCGGGGGGGACACGTCCGGCGAGCAGTACTTC
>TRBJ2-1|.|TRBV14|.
CASSQDHRTDEGEGTEQFF
TGTGCCAGCAGCCAAGATCATAGGACAGACGAGGGGGAGGGGACTGAGCAGTTCTTC
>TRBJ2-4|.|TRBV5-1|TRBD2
CASSPWAGGENIQYF
TGCGCCAGCAGCCCCTGGGCGGGGGGGGAAAACATTCAGTACTTC
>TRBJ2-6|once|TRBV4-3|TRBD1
CASSQRTGDGANVLTF
TGCGCCAGCAGCCAACGGACAGGGGACGGGGCCAACGTCCTGACTTTC
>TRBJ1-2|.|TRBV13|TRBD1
CASSPWTPDRGHDGYTF
TGTGCCAGCAGCCCCTGGACACCTGACAGGGGGCACGATGGCTACACCTTC
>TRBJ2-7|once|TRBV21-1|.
CASSSQGAAAYEQYF
TGTGCCAGCAGCTCACAGGGGGCGGCGGCCTACGAGCAGTACTTC
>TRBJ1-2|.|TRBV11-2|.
CASSFDSYGYTF
TGTGCCAGCAGCTTTGACAGCTATGGCTACACCTTC
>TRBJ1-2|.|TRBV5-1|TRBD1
CASSLETGGWTF
TGCGCCAGCAGCTTGGAGACAGGGGGTTGGACCTTC
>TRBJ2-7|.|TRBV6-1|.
CASSEWDILLEQYF
TGTGCCAGCAGTGAATGGGACATTCTGCTCGAGCAGTACTTC
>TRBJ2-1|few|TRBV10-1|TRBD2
CASGSGGHVNEQFF
TGCGCCAGCGGTAGCGGGGGGCATGTAAATGAGCAGTTCTTC
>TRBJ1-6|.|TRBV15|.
CATSREVGSSYNSPLHF
TGTGCCACCAGCAGGGAGGTGGGAAGCTCCTATAATTCACCCCTCCACTTT
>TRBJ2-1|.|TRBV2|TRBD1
CAITETGDNEQFF
TGTGCCATCACTGAAACAGGGGACAATGAGCAGTTCTTC
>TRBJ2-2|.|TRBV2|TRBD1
CASRRQGGDTGELFF
TGTGCCAGCAGACGACAGGGTGGGGACACCGGGGAGCTGTTTTTT
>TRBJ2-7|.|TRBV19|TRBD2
CASSMRGANYEQYF
TGTGCCAGTAGTATGCGGGGGGCTAACTACGAGCAGTACTTC
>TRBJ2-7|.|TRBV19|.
CASSIRFAYEQYF
TGTGCCAGTAGTATCAGGTTCGCCTACGAGCAGTACTTC
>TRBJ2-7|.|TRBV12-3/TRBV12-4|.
CASSGYEQYF
TGTGCCAGCTCGGGTTACGAGCAGTACTTC
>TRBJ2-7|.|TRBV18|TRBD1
CASSPLLLQGGAYEQYF
TGTGCCAGCTCACCACTGCTACTACAGGGGGGCGCCTACGAGCAGTACTTC
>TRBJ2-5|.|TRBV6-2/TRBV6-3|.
CASSYPQGQETQYF
TGTGCCAGCAGTTACCCACAGGGTCAAGAGACCCAGTACTTC
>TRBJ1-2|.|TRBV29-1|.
CSVVAVYGYTF
TGCAGCGTTGTGGCGGTCTATGGCTACACCTTC
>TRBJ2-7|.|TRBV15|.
CATSILASTYEQYF
TGTGCCACCAGCATCTTAGCCAGCACCTACGAGCAGTACTTC
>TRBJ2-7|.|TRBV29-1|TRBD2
CSDFPGTSESSYEQYF
TGCAGCGACTTTCCCGGGACTAGCGAGAGCTCCTACGAGCAGTACTTC
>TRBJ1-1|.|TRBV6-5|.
CASSNPQTTEAFF
TGTGCCAGCAGTAACCCACAGACGACTGAAGCTTTCTTT
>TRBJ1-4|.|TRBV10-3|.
CAIRGGDMQLFF
TGTGCCATCAGAGGGGGAGATATGCAACTGTTTTTT
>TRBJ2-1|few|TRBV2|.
CASSEGRPVSGNEQFF
TGTGCCAGCAGTGAAGGAAGGCCCGTGTCGGGGAATGAGCAGTTCTTC
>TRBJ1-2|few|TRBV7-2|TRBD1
CASSQQTGPNYGYTF
TGTGCCAGCAGCCAGCAGACAGGGCCGAACTATGGCTACACCTTC
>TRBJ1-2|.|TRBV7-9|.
CASSFSGTPNYGYTF
TGTGCCAGCAGCTTCTCCGGGACTCCAAACTATGGCTACACCTTC
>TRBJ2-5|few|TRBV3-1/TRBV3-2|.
CASSQTEGGPGETQYF
TGTGCCAGCAGCCAAACGGAGGGGGGGCCGGGAGAGACCCAGTACTTC
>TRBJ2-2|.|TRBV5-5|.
CASSTRVVTGELFF
TGTGCCAGCAGTACCAGGGTAGTCACCGGGGAGCTGTTTTTT
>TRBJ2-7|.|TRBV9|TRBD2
CASSLGLAGPYEQYF
TGTGCCAGCAGCCTAGGACTAGCGGGGCCGTACGAGCAGTACTTC
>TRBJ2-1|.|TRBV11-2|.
CASSSGPAGYNEQFF
TGTGCCAGCAGCAGCGGACCGGCCGGATACAATGAGCAGTTCTTC